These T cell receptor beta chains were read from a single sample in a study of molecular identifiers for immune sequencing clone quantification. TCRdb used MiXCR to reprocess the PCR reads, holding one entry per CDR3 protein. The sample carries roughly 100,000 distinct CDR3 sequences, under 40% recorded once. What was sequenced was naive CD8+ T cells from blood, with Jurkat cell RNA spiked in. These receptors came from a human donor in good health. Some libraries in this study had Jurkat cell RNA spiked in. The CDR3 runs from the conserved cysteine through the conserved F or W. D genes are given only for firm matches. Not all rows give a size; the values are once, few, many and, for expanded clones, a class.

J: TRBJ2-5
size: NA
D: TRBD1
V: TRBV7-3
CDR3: CASSRDSQRETQYF
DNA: TGTGCCAGCAGCCGGGACAGTCAAAGGGAGACCCAGTACTTC

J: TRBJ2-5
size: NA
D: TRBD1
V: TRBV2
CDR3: CASRDSKETQYF
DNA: TGTGCCAGCCGGGACAGCAAAGAGACCCAGTACTTC

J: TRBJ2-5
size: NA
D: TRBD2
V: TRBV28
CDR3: CASSFAPGPSGAQYF
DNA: TGTGCCAGCAGTTTTGCCCCAGGCCCCAGCGGGGCCCAGTACTTC

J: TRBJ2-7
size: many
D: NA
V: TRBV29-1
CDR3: CSVEGTTGYEQYF
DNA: TGCAGCGTTGAAGGGACTACAGGGTACGAGCAGTACTTC

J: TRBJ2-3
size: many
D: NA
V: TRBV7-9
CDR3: CASSSQMTELTDTQYF
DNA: TGTGCCAGCAGCTCACAGATGACAGAACTCACAGATACGCAGTATTTT

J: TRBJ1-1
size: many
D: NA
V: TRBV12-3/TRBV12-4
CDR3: CASNLGGAQNTEAFF
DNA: TGTGCCAGCAACTTAGGAGGAGCCCAGAACACTGAAGCTTTCTTT

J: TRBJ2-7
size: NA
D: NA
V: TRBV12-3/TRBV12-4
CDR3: CASSHLHYEQYF
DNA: TGTGCCAGCAGTCACCTCCACTACGAGCAGTACTTC

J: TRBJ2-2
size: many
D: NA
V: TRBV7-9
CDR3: CASSFLPGELFF
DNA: TGTGCCAGCAGCTTTTTGCCTGGGGAGCTGTTTTTT

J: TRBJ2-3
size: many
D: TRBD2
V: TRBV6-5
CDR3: CASSYLAGGTDTQYF
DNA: TGTGCCAGCAGTTACTTGGCGGGAGGGACAGATACGCAGTATTTT

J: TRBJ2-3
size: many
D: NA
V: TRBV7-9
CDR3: CASSLPPAATQYF
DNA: TGTGCCAGCAGCTTGCCCCCTGCCGCAACGCAGTATTTT

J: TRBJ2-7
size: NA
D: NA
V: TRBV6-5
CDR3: CASSSPGYELYF
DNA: TGTGCCAGCAGTTCCCCGGGCTACGAGCTGTACTTC

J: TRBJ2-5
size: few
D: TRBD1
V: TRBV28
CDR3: CASSLLLIQGIIETQYF
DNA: TGTGCCAGCAGTTTACTCTTAATACAGGGGATAATTGAGACCCAGTACTTC

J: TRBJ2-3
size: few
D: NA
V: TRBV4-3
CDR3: CASSRGGGGSTDTQYF
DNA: TGCGCCAGCAGCCGCGGCGGGGGCGGAAGCACAGATACGCAGTATTTT

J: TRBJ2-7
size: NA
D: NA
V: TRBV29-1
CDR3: CCVAGALSYEQYF
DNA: TGCTGCGTTGCCGGCGCCCTCTCCTACGAGCAGTACTTC

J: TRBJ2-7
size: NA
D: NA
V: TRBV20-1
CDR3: CSARDQRISYEQYF
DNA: TGCAGTGCTAGAGATCAAAGAATCTCCTACGAGCAGTACTTC

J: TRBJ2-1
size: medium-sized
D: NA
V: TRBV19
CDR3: CASSIIAEANEQFF
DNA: TGTGCCAGTAGTATTATCGCGGAAGCCAATGAGCAGTTCTTC

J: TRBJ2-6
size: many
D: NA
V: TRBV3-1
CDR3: CASSSRAHSGANVLTF
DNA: TGTGCCAGCAGCTCCAGGGCCCACTCTGGGGCCAACGTCCTGACTTTC

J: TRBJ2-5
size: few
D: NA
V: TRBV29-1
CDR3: CSVEGGVQETQYF
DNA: TGCAGCGTCGAGGGGGGGGTCCAAGAGACCCAGTACTTC

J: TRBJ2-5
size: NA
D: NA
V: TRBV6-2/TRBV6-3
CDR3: CASRYLTETQYF
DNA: TGTGCCAGCAGGTACCTGACAGAGACCCAGTACTTC

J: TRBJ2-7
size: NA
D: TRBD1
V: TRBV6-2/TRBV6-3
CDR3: CASSQGDRGFYEQYF
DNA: TGTGCCAGCAGCCAGGGGGACAGGGGCTTCTACGAGCAGTACTTC

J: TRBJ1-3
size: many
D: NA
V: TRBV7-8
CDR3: CASSSITDSGNTIYF
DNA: TGTGCCAGCAGCTCAATAACAGACTCTGGAAACACCATATATTTT

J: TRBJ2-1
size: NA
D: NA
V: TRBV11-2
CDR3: CASSLEGLAFYNEQFF
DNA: TGTGCCAGCAGCTTAGAAGGGCTAGCCTTTTACAATGAGCAGTTCTTC

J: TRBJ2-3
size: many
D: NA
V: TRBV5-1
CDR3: CASSLDLGDTQYF
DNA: TGCGCCAGCAGCTTGGACCTCGGAGATACGCAGTATTTT

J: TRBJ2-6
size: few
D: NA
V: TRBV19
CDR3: CASSITGANVLTF
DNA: TGTGCCAGTAGTATCACTGGGGCCAACGTCCTGACTTTC

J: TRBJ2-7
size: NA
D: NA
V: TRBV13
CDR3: CASSLGLGVPYEQYF
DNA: TGTGCCAGCAGCTTAGGTTTGGGGGTACCCTACGAGCAGTACTTC

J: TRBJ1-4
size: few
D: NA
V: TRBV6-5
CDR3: CASSYEANSNEKLFF
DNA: TGTGCCAGCAGTTACGAGGCTAATTCTAATGAAAAACTGTTTTTT

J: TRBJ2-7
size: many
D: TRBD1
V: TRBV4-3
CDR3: CASSLHRGPYEQYF
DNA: TGCGCCAGCAGCCTTCACAGGGGGCCCTACGAGCAGTACTTC

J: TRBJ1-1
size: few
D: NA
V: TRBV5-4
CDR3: CASSLVSRGWTEAFF
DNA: TGTGCCAGCAGCTTAGTCAGCAGAGGTTGGACTGAAGCTTTCTTT

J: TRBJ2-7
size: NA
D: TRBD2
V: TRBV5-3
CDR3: CASSLAGGRYYEQYF
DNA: TGTGCCAGCAGCTTGGCGGGGGGACGGTACTACGAGCAGTACTTC

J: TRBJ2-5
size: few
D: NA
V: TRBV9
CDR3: CASSVGQGGTETQYF
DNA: TGTGCCAGCAGCGTAGGCCAGGGGGGAACGGAGACCCAGTACTTC

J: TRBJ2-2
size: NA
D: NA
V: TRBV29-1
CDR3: CSVEVSGELFF
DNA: TGCAGCGTTGAAGTCTCCGGGGAGCTGTTTTTT

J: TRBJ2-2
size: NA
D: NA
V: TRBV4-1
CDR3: CASSQPSWLGELFF
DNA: TGCGCCAGCAGCCAACCATCCTGGCTCGGGGAGCTGTTTTTT

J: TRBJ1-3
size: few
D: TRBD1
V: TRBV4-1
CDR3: CASSQDTGTGLFSGNTIYF
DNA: TGCGCCAGCAGCCAAGATACCGGGACAGGGCTCTTCTCTGGAAACACCATATATTTT

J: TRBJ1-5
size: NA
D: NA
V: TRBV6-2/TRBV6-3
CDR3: CASSYSMGARQPQHF
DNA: TGTGCCAGCAGTTACTCGATGGGGGCCCGACAGCCCCAGCATTTT

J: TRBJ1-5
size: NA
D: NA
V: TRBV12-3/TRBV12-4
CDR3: CASSLGGLGNQPQHF
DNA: TGTGCCAGCAGTTTGGGGGGGTTGGGCAATCAGCCCCAGCATTTT

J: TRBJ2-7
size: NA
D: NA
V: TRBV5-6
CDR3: CASSLGQDYEQYF
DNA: TGTGCCAGCAGCTTGGGGCAGGACTACGAGCAGTACTTC

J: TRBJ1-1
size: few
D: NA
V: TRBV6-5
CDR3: CASSYSGGTEAFF
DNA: TGTGCCAGCAGTTATTCGGGAGGGACTGAAGCTTTCTTT

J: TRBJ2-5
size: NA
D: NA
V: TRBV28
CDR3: CASRTPRGRQETQYF
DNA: TGTGCCAGCAGAACACCCCGGGGGCGGCAAGAGACCCAGTACTTC

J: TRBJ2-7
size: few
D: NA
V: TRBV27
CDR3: CASSTGLNPYEQYF
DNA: TGTGCCAGCAGTACAGGGCTGAACCCCTACGAGCAGTACTTC

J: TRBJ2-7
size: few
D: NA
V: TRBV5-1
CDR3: CASSFSAGGYEQYF
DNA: TGCGCCAGCAGCTTTTCCGCGGGCGGCTACGAGCAGTACTTC

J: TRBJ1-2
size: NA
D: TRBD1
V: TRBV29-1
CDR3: CSVFTGEDDGHTF
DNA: TGCAGCGTTTTCACAGGGGAAGATGATGGCCACACCTTC

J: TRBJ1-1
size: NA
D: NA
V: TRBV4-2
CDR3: CASRNGGWNTEAFF
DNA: TGTGCCAGCAGGAACGGGGGGTGGAACACTGAAGCTTTCTTT

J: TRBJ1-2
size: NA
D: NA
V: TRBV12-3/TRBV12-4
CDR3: CASSLGGAGYTF
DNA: TGTGCCAGCAGTTTAGGAGGGGCAGGCTACACCTTC

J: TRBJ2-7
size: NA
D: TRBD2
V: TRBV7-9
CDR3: CASSFRQAGEVDEQYF
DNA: TGTGCCAGCAGCTTCCGACAAGCGGGAGAGGTTGACGAGCAGTACTTC

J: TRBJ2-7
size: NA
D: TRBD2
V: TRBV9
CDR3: CASSAGGVSYEQYF
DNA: TGTGCCAGCAGCGCCGGGGGGGTCTCCTACGAGCAGTACTTC

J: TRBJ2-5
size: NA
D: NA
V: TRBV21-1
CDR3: CASSNHRERDGGTQYF
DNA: TGTGCCAGCAGCAACCACCGAGAGAGGGACGGGGGGACCCAGTACTTC

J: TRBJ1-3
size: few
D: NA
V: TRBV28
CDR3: CASKGRDSGNTIYF
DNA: TGTGCCAGCAAGGGCAGGGACTCTGGAAACACCATATATTTT

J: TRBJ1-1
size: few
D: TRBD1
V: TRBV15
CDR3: CATSSLPGQAKDEAFF
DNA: TGTGCCACCAGCTCCCTACCGGGACAGGCGAAGGATGAAGCTTTCTTT

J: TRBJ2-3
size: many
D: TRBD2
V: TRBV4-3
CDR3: CASSPGTSFTDTQYF
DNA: TGCGCCAGCAGCCCGGGGACTAGCTTCACAGATACGCAGTATTTT

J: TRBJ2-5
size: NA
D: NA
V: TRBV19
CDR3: CASSAGPRETQYF
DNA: TGTGCCAGTAGTGCGGGCCCTAGGGAGACCCAGTACTTC

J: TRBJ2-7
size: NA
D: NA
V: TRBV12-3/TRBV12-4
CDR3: CASSLGGVQQYF
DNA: TGTGCCAGCAGTTTAGGGGGGGTCCAGCAGTACTTC

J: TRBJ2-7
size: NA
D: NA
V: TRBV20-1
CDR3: CSARDIGASYEQYF
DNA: TGCAGTGCTAGAGATATAGGGGCGAGCTACGAGCAGTACTTC

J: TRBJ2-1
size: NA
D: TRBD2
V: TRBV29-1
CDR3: CSVVVEASGNEQFF
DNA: TGCAGCGTTGTGGTGGAGGCTAGCGGGAATGAGCAGTTCTTC